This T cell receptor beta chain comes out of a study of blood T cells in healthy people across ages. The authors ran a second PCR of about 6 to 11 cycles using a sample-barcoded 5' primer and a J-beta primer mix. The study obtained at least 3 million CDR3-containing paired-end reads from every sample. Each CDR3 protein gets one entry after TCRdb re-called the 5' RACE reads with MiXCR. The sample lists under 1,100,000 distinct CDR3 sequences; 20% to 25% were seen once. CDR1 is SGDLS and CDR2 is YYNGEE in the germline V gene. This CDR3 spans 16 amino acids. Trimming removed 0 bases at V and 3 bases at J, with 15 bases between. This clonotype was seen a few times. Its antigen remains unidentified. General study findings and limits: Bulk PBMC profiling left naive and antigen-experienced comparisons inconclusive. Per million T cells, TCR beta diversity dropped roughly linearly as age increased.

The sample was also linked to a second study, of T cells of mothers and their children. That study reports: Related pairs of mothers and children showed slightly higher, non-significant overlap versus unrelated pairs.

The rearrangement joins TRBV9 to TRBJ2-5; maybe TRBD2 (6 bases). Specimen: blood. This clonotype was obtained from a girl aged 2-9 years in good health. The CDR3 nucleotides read TGTGCCAGCAGCGTAGGGGGGAGGCTGGCGGAAGAGACCCAGTACTTC. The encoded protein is CASSVGGRLAEETQYF.